This TCR beta chain stems from a study of patients and donors after allogeneic stem cell transplantation. This clonotype was observed a handful of times. MiXCR, applied by TCRdb to the RT-PCR reads, yields one record per CDR3 protein. The repertoire holds 400,000 to 450,000 distinct CDR3 sequences, with approximately 16% as singletons. This TCR came from a human donor who was either an allogeneic HSCT recipient or a stem cell or donor lymphocyte infusion donor (not recorded which). It is not recorded whose cells these are; they may come from a transplant donor. The specimen sequenced was blood, either unsorted or a sorted T cell fraction (not recorded which).

The CDR3 coding sequence is TGTGCCAGCAGCGTATATCAGGGGATGAACACTGAAGCTTTCTTT. This sequence encodes CASSVYQGMNTEAFF. The rearrangement uses TRBV9 and TRBJ1-1, with a tentative D call TRBD1 (6 bases). This CDR3 region has 15 residues. Germline V lookup: CDR1 SGDLS, CDR2 YYNGEE. V lost 1 base to trimming and J lost 0 bases, with 10 bases between them.